This T cell receptor (beta chain) was identified during a study of cytomegalovirus exposure and HLA in healthy donors. Regarding the study as a whole: Upon later analysis, HLA-associated TCR beta chains proved more clonally expanded than other, equally common chains. Follow-up analysis later connected one missense variant in DCLRE1C with trimming of TCR beta V- and J-genes. The authors judged a highly shared variant cluster likely a sequencing artifact.

With 60 Vbeta and 13 Jbeta primers, the PCR was carried out. The protocol was immunoSEQ multiplex PCR, while the TCRdb copy is restricted to in-frame clones and leaves out a portion. The sample consists of some 150,000 clones, 82% of them appearing once. Details on this clone: Its antigen is still unknown.

With 0 bases clipped from V and 5 bases from J, the junction kept 7 bases outside the gene matches. The CDR3 loop spans 15 amino acids. Germline V lookup: CDR1 GTSNPN, CDR2 SVGIG (reference sequence). The sample consisted of PBMCs. The V gene is TRBV30, the J gene TRBJ2-1; the match to TRBD2 covers 7 bases. The clonotype comes from a male donor in good health and CMV-seronegative. CDR3 region: CAWSVLGRINNEQFF. The CDR3 DNA follows: TGTGCCTGGAGTGTACTCGGGAGGATTAACAATGAGCAGTTCTTC.